This T cell receptor beta chain emerged from a study of blood T cell repertoires in COVID-19. Per the authors' pipeline: Estimation of nucleated cell counts relied on the amplification of reference gene primers. Produced via immunoSEQ multiplex PCR; TCRdb's table is partial and in-frame only. V and J calls plus clone size are reproduced from that table; the DNA served to infer D and trimming. Seen here are 290,000 or so clones, around 90% observed once, and the top ten hold 1% to 1.5%. This TCR came from a man in his 70s with acute or convalescent COVID-19. The specimen sequenced was peripheral blood.

CDR3 DNA: TGTGCCAGCAGCAGGGACAGGACCCGGGGTCAGCCCCAGCATTTT. Translating gives CASSRDRTRGQPQHF. The chain couples TRBV28 to TRBJ1-5; 8 positions match TRBD1. Germline V gene lookup returns CDR1 MDHEN and CDR2 SYDVKM. The CDR3 runs 15 residues. The trim removed 6 bases at V and 6 bases at J, leaving 10 bases unmatched.